One T cell receptor (beta chain) is described in this entry. Its cognate antigen is unknown. The data derive from a study of shared clonotypes between healthy human individuals. Regarding the study as a whole: Clonotype sharing levels among donors were expected to vary with sequencing depth. A handful of donors shared 4.5% to 6.5% of their naive CD4 clonotypes. The four-donor shared clonotypes exceeded non-shared clonotypes in generation probability, with non-shared ones scoring lower.

Sequencing used immunoSEQ multiplex PCR; TCRdb keeps in-frame clones, though not all of them. The sample lists roughly 2 million clones; almost 96% were seen once. After removal of 5 bases from V and 2 bases from J, the junction contained 3 bases not matched to a gene. The germline gives CDR1 SGHNT, CDR2 YENEEA. The CDR3 sequence is 13 residues long. The TCR sequence derives from a man aged 18 to 29 in good health. J is TRBJ2-7 and V is TRBV11-3, with 7 bases identical to TRBD1. What was sequenced was naive CD4+ T cells sorted from blood. Subset: CD45RA+ positively selected. The chain's CDR3 is CASSLTGAYEQYF. The CDR3 DNA follows: TGTGCCAGCAGCCTCACAGGGGCCTACGAGCAGTACTTC. The whole variable domain, filled in from reference TRBV11-3 and TRBJ2-7, reads EAGVVQSPRYKIIEKKQPVAFWCNPISGHNTLYWYLQNLGQGPELLIRYENEEAVDDSQLPKDRFSAERLKGVDSTLKIQPAELGDSAVYLCASSLTGAYEQYFGPGTRLTVT.